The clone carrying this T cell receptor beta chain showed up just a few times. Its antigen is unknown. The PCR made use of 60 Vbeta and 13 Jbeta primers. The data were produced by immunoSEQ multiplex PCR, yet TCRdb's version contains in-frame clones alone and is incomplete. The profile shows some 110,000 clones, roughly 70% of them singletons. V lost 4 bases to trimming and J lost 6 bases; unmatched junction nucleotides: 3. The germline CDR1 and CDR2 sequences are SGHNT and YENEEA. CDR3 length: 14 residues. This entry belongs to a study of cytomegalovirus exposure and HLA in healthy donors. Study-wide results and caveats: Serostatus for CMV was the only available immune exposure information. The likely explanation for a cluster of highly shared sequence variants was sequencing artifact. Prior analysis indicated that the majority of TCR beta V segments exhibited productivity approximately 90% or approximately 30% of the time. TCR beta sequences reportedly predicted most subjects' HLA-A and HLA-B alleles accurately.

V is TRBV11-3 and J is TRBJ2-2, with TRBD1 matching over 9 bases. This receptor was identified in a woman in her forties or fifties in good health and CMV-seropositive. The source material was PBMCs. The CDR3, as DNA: TGTGCCAGCAGCTCGGGACAGGGAGCCGGGGAGCTGTTTTTT. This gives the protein CASSSGQGAGELFF.